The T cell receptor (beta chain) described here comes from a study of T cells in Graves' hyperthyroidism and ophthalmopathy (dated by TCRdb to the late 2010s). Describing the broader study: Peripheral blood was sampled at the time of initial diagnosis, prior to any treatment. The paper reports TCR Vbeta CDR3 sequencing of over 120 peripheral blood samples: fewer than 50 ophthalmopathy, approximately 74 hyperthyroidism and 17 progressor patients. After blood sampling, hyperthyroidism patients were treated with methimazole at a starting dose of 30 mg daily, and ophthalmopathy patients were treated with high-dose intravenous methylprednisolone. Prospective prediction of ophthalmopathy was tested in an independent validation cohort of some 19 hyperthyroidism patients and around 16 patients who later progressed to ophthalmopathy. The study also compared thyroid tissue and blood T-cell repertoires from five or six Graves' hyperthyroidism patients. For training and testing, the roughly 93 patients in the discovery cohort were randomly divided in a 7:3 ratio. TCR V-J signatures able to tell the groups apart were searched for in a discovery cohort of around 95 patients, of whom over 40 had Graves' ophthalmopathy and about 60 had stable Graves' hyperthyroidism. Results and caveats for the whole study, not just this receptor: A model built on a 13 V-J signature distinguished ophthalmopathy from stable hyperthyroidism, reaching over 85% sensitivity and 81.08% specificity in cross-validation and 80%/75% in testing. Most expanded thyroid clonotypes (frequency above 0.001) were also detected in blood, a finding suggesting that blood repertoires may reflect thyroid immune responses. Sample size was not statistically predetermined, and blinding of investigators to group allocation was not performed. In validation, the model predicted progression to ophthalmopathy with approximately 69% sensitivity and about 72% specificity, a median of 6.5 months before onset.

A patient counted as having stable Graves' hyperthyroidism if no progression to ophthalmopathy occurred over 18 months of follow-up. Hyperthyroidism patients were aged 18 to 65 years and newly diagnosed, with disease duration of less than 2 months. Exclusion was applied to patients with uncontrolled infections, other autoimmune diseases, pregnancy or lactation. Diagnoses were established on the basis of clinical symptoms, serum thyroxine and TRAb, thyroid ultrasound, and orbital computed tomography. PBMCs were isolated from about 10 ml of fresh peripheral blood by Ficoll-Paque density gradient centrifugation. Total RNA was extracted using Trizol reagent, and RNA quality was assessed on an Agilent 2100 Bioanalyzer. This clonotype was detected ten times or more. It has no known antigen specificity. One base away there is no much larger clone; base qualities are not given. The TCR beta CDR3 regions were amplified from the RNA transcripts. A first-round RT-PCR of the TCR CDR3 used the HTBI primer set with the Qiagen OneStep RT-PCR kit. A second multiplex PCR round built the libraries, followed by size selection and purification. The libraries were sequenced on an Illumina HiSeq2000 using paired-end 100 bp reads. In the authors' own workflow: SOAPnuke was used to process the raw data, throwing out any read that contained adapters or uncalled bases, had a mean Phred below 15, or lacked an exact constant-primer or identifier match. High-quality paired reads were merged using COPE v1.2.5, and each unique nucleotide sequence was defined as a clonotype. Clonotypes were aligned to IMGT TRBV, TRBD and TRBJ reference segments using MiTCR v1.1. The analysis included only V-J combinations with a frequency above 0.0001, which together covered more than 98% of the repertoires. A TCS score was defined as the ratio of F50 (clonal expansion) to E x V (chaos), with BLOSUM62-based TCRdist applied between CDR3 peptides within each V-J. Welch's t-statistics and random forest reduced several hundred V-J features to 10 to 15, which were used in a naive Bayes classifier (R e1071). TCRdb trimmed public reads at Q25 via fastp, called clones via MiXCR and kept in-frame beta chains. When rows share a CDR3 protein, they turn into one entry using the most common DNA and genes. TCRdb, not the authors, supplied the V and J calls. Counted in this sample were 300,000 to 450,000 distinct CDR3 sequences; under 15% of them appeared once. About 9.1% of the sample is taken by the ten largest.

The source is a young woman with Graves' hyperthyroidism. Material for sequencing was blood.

Read as DNA, the sequence is TGCAGTGCTGGGGGCGGGGGGGGGCTCAAGCATGGCTACACCTTC. It translates as CSAGGGGGLKHGYTF. Rearrangement joined TRBV20-1 to TRBJ1-2, with TRBD1 tentatively as D gene (6 bases match). CDR1 and CDR2 (DFQATT, SNEGSKA) derive from the germline V gene (reference sequence). V loses 5 bases of germline sequence and J loses 6 bases, and the interval between the two ends is 22 bases. Its CDR3 holds 15 amino acids, cysteine through phenylalanine. Here the CDR3 DNA is all that survives: 45 bases in frame from base 1.